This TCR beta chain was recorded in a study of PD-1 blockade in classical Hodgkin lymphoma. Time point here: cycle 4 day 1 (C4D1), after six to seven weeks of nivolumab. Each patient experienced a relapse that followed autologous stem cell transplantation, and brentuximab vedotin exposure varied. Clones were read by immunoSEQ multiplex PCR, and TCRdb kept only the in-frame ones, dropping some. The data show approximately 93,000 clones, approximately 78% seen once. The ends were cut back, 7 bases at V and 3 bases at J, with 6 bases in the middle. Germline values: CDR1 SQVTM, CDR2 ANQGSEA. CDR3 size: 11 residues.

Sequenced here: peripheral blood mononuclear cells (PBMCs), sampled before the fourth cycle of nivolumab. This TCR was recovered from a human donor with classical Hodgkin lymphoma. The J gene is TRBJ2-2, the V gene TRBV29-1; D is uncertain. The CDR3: CSAGYTGELFF. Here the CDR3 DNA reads TGCAGCGCCGGATACACCGGGGAGCTGTTTTTT.